One TCR beta chain is described in this entry. Its binding antigen is unknown. No per-base quality is available; no much larger clone lies one base away. The CDR3, cysteine through phenylalanine, is 15 amino acids long. Only the CDR3 portion is preserved as DNA: 45 bases, with reading frame beginning at the first base. At the junction V is shortened by 5 bases and J by 5 bases, with 18 bases in between. CDR1 and CDR2 are drawn from the germline V gene (reference sequence): LNHDA, SQIVND. Collaborating institutions collected whole blood in K2EDTA tubes following their own protocols. For TCRbeta analysis, collaborators shipped samples as frozen whole blood, isolated PBMCs, or DNA extracted from either of those sample types. This sample was taken from a study of blood T cell repertoires in COVID-19 (dated by TCRdb to the early 2020s). About the investigation overall: Samples covering the acute and convalescent phases of COVID-19 were provided by collaborators in the United States, Italy and Spain. Samples were obtained from the ongoing ImmuneRACE study (first 160 participants) and from 1,254 subjects provided by 6 global collaborators. A freely available public database, intended as a resource for researchers studying the immune response to SARS-CoV-2, is where the repertoires were released. The dataset comprised deeply sampled blood TCRbeta repertoires from subjects exposed to, actively infected with, or recovered from COVID-19. Nearly every sample came with metadata listing a de-identified subject ID, COVID-19 status, age in years and sex. Where available, HLA class I and class II types were obtained from metadata supplied by the sample provider rather than from assay-based typing. The prospective study material was composed of cDNA or gDNA derived from T cells, B-cell-depleted T cells, or PBMCs. General findings and caveats noted by the study authors: The quantity of clinical and demographic metadata differed by source and by participant and was supplied without curation.

The immunoSEQ Assay, a bias-controlled multiplex PCR, was used to amplify TCRbeta CDR3 regions from genomic DNA. Per the authors' processing: The number of nucleated cells in each sample was estimated by amplification of reference gene primers within the assay. To quantify the absolute abundance of each unique TCRbeta CDR3 rearrangement, sequence reads were collapsed and filtered. For each sample, productive Simpson clonality was calculated by taking the square root of Simpson's diversity index across productive rearrangements. Not all clones reach the TCRdb copy of this immuneACCESS table, which keeps in-frame sequences only. Checked studies attribute under half of the gap to unresolved V genes and leave the rest unexplained. The DNA was the basis for D and trimming; V, J and clone size are from that table. The sample table holds about 65,000 clones, of which about 93% were seen once. The ten largest make up approximately 2.9% of the sample.

This sequence originates from a man between 65 and 79 years old with active COVID-19. Sequencing was performed on peripheral blood. The sequence is built from TRBV19 and TRBJ2-5, with the D gene not confidently named. The nucleotide sequence reads as follows: TGTGCCAGTAGTTCCCGAGGCTCTAAGGTGGAGACCCAGTACTTC. It specifies CASSSRGSKVETQYF.